One and the same sample provided the 27 T cell receptor beta chains below, sequenced in a study of T cell repertoires in cytomegalovirus infection. For these receptors, no antigen is known. TCRdb itself ran the reads through MiXCR, one entry per CDR3 protein. The profile shows 110,000 or so distinct CDR3 sequences, over 30% of them singletons. Source: CD8+ T cells from cultured PBMCs, taken from culture after CMV antigen stimulation. The receptors were gathered from a human donor in good health (CMV status not recorded). Some clones in this sample may be carry-over from other donors' samples.

The chain links TRBV12-3 or TRBV12-4 to TRBJ1-1; TRBD1 matches at 10 bases. V trimming: 5 bases; J trimming: 0 bases; junction bases outside the gene matches: 6. The CDR3 length is 16 residues. This CDR3 is CASSTGQGHMNTEAFF. CDR3 DNA: TGTGCCAGCAGTACGGGACAGGGGCATATGAACACTGAAGCTTTCTTT.

The genes are TRBV29-1 and TRBJ1-2; TRBD1 is a possible D gene (6 bases). Looked up from germline, CDR1 is SQVTM and CDR2 is ANQGSEA. The CDR3 has 15 amino acids. Trimming removed 5 bases at V and 3 bases at J, with 19 bases between. CDR3 sequence: CSVFALQGRDYGYTF. The CDR3 nucleotides are TGCAGCGTTTTTGCCTTACAGGGTAGGGACTATGGCTACACCTTC.

This clonotype was seen repeatedly, ten times or more. V is TRBV7-2 and J is TRBJ2-3; TRBD2 agrees at 10 bases. Germline values: CDR1 SGHTA, CDR2 FQGNSA. The V gene end was trimmed by 6 bases and the J gene end by 4 bases; junction bases not matched to a gene: 7. This CDR3 is built from 15 residues. In nucleotides, the CDR3 is TGTGCCAGCAGGGAACAGCGGGGGGGCCCAGATACGCAGTATTTT. It is translated as CASREQRGGPDTQYF.

This clonotype was seen a handful of times. V usage is TRBV7-6 and J usage is TRBJ2-1; TRBD1 or TRBD2 may be the D gene (5 bases each). Looked up from germline, CDR1 is SGHVS and CDR2 is FNYEAQ. The CDR3 sequence is 15 residues long. V dropped 0 bases and J dropped 2 bases, with 8 bases sitting between them. CDR3 sequence (DNA): TGTGCCAGCAGCTTAGCACGGGGCCCCTACAATGAGCAGTTCTTC. Amino acids: CASSLARGPYNEQFF.

This clonotype has just a few counts. The rearrangement joins TRBV12-3 or TRBV12-4 to TRBJ2-3, with 10 bases lining up with TRBD1. V dropped 7 bases and J dropped 3; count of bases not matched to a gene: 4. The CDR3 spans 14 residues. CDR3 sequence reads: CASTGQGLTDTQYF. CDR3 sequence (DNA): TGTGCCAGCACGGGACAGGGGCTTACAGATACGCAGTATTTT.

This clonotype was seen at least ten times. The chain employs TRBV9 and TRBJ2-7; the match to TRBD1 covers 9 bases. Germline V gives CDR1 SGDLS, CDR2 YYNGEE. The CDR3 sequence is 14 residues long. After removal of 3 bases from V and 3 bases from J, the junction contained 4 bases not matched to a gene. The CDR3 sequence: CASSGQGVGYEQYF. The CDR3 region has the DNA TGTGCCAGCAGCGGACAGGGGGTCGGCTACGAGCAGTACTTC.

This clonotype was seen repeatedly, ten times or more. The rearrangement uses TRBV6-2 or TRBV6-3 and TRBJ1-2, with D possibly matching TRBD1 (5 bases). Germline V lookup: CDR1 MNHEY, CDR2 SVGEGT. V was pared by 5 bases and J by 0 bases, with 34 bases between. The CDR3 consists of 22 residues. The CDR3 bases are TGTGCCAGCAGTGCGCATCGACCGGGGCGGAGGGCGATAGAAGGATCTAACTATGGCTACACCTTC. This gives the protein CASSAHRPGRRAIEGSNYGYTF.

This clonotype was seen just once. The chain links TRBV2 to TRBJ2-4, with D unclear. With 10 bases removed from V and 5 bases from J, the gap between germline ends came to 15 bases. This CDR3 has 13 amino acids. Per the germline V gene, CDR1 is SNHLY and CDR2 is FYNNEI. CDR3 amino acids: CATHPDIQNIQYF. In nucleotides, the CDR3 is TGTGCCACCCACCCCGATATCCAAAACATTCAGTACTTC.

The V call is TRBV2, the J call TRBJ2-7; D not certain. Trimming left V 3 bases short and J 0 bases short, with 3 bases between. CDR1 and CDR2 (germline): SNHLY, FYNNEI. The CDR3 totals 12 residues. Here the CDR3 DNA reads TGTGCCAGCAGTGACATCTCCTACGAGCAGTACTTC. Translating gives CASSDISYEQYF.

V and J are TRBV20-1 and TRBJ2-2; D gene unclear. CDR1 and CDR2 (germline): DFQATT, SNEGSKA (reference sequence). The V and J ends lost 0 bases and 4 bases respectively, with 9 bases between them. CDR3 length: 14 residues. The CDR3 sequence is CSARDYKRTGELFF. Here the CDR3 DNA reads TGCAGTGCTAGAGATTATAAGCGCACCGGGGAGCTGTTTTTT.

The V and J genes are TRBV7-9 and TRBJ1-6, with 11 positions matching TRBD1. V dropped 5 bases and J dropped 6; count of bases not matched to a gene: 6. CDR1 SEHNR and CDR2 FQNEAQ come from the germline V gene (reference sequence). This CDR3 is 16 amino acids long. The CDR3 coding sequence is TGTGCCAGCAGCCTACAAGGACAGGGGGCTAATTCACCCCTCCACTTT. Its protein product is CASSLQGQGANSPLHF.

The chain employs TRBV6-6 and TRBJ2-7; the D gene is possibly TRBD2 (6 bases). Germline V gives CDR1 MNHNY, CDR2 SVGAGI (reference sequence). This CDR3 comprises 15 residues. Trimming took off 8 bases at V and 2 bases at J, with 19 bases between the two ends. The CDR3 sequence is CASLSDREAPYEQYF. In DNA form, the CDR3 reads TGTGCCAGCCTTAGCGATAGGGAGGCTCCCTACGAGCAGTACTTC.

This clonotype appeared a few times. The chain carries TRBV19 and TRBJ1-4; D is uncertain. Trimming removed 6 bases from V and 0 bases from J, with 8 bases in between. This CDR3 has 14 residues. Germline values: CDR1 LNHDA, CDR2 SQIVND (reference sequence). CDR3 residues: CASRKLATNEKLFF. CDR3 nucleotide sequence: TGTGCCAGTAGAAAGCTTGCAACTAATGAAAAACTGTTTTTT.

The chain couples TRBV7-9 to TRBJ1-1, with a weak D call TRBD1 (6 bases). Germline V gene data show CDR1 as SEHNR and CDR2 as FQNEAQ (reference sequence). V was shortened by 3 bases and J by 3 bases, with 17 bases between the two germline ends. The CDR3 consists of 16 residues. The CDR3 DNA follows: TGTGCCAGCAGCTTCCCGACTTCCCAGGGGCACACTGAAGCTTTCTTT. Its protein is CASSFPTSQGHTEAFF.

V gene TRBV13 combines with J gene TRBJ2-1, with D tentatively TRBD1 (5 bases). The CDR3 is made up of 13 amino acids. Germline values: CDR1 PRHDT, CDR2 FYEKMQ (reference sequence). Trimming took 5 bases from V and 5 from J, leaving 10 bases between them. Here the CDR3 DNA reads TGTGCCAGCAGCACAGGTTCGGACAATGAGCAGTTCTTC. Translation gives CASSTGSDNEQFF.

This rearrangement joins TRBV7-2 to TRBJ1-6, with 7 positions matching TRBD1. Germline loops: CDR1 SGHTA, CDR2 FQGNSA. CDR3 size: 15 residues. V lost 5 bases to trimming and J lost 7 bases; unmatched junction nucleotides: 8. The DNA for the CDR3 is TGTGCCAGCAGCAATGGGGACAGTAGGAATTCACCCCTCCACTTT. Translated: CASSNGDSRNSPLHF.

The genes are TRBV7-9 and TRBJ1-3; D might be TRBD1 (5 bases). Per the germline V gene, CDR1 is SEHNR and CDR2 is FQNEAQ (reference sequence). The CDR3 loop spans 16 amino acids. With 6 bases removed from V and 0 bases from J, the gap between germline ends came to 15 bases. The CDR3 sequence: CASSTTDKNSGNTIYF. The DNA of the CDR3 is TGTGCCAGCAGTACGACGGACAAGAACTCTGGAAACACCATATATTTT.

This clonotype showed up many times. This rearrangement joins TRBV12-3 or TRBV12-4 to TRBJ2-4; 9 bases align to TRBD1. CDR3 length: 15 amino acids. Unmatched junction bases numbered 1, after V lost 3 bases and J lost 1 base. In DNA form, the CDR3 reads TGTGCCAGCAGTTTCGGGACAGGGGCCAAAAACATTCAGTACTTC. This encodes CASSFGTGAKNIQYF.

The rearrangement joins TRBV27 to TRBJ1-5; D is unresolved. This CDR3 is 18 amino acids long. V dropped 6 bases and J dropped 3 bases, with 24 bases sitting between them. CDR1 MNHEY and CDR2 SMNVEV come from the germline V gene (reference sequence). The DNA of the CDR3 is TGTGCCAGCAGCCAGTTCAGAGGGCTCAAAGAGATCAATCAGCCCCAGCATTTT. This codes for CASSQFRGLKEINQPQHF.

This CDR3 reads CASSFMGRLTDTQYF. DNA for the CDR3: TGTGCCAGCAGCTTTATGGGCCGCCTCACAGATACGCAGTATTTT. The V and J genes are TRBV3-1 and TRBJ2-3, with D unresolved. Germline V lookup: CDR1 LGHDT, CDR2 YNNKEL (reference sequence). V was trimmed by 5 bases and J by 2 bases, leaving 14 bases between them. There are 15 residues in the CDR3.

The chain employs TRBV19 and TRBJ1-3, with D hard to call. Germline CDR1 and CDR2: LNHDA and SQIVND (reference sequence). The CDR3 has 14 amino acids. Trimming left V 6 bases short and J 2 bases short, with 11 bases between. The CDR3 here is CASRSGIPGNTIYF. CDR3 sequence (DNA): TGTGCCAGTAGAAGTGGGATCCCTGGAAACACCATATATTTT. Full variable domain (outside the CDR3, taken from reference TRBV19 and TRBJ1-3): DGGITQSPKYLFRKEGQNVTLSCEQNLNHDAMYWYRQDPGQGLRLIYYSQIVNDFQKGDIAEGYSVSREKKESFPLTVTSAQKNPTAFYLCASRSGIPGNTIYFGEGSWLTVV.

This clonotype was recorded a few times. The chain is built from TRBV12-3 or TRBV12-4 and TRBJ2-2, with D uncertain. The V end lost 3 bases, the J end lost 1 base, and 6 bases lay between the germline ends. The CDR3 spans 14 residues. DNA for the CDR3: TGTGCCAGCAGTTTTCGACAGAACACCGGGGAGCTGTTTTTT. This encodes CASSFRQNTGELFF.

The rearrangement joins TRBV27 to TRBJ2-7; D is tentatively TRBD1 or TRBD2 (5 bases each). The V end lost 1 base, the J end lost 5 bases, and 12 bases lay between the germline ends. CDR3 length equals 14 residues. CDR1 and CDR2 from the germline V gene are MNHEY and SMNVEV (reference sequence). CDR3 sequence (DNA): TGTGCCAGCAGTTTATATGGGTTGGGGGACGAGCAGTACTTC. Its protein product is CASSLYGLGDEQYF.

This clonotype was seen more than once but under ten times. The genes are TRBV5-1 and TRBJ2-7, with a possible D match to TRBD2 (5 bases). Deletions cut 0 bases from V and 3 bases from J, with 13 bases between. The CDR3 is 15 amino acids. From germline, CDR1 is SGHRS and CDR2 YFSETQ. The CDR3 spells CASSLDIGVGYEQYF. CDR3 DNA: TGCGCCAGCAGCTTGGATATCGGGGTGGGCTACGAGCAGTACTTC.

Many counts were recorded for this clonotype. The chain uses TRBV7-2 and TRBJ2-7, with a possible D match to TRBD2 (6 bases). Trimming left V 4 bases short and J 3 bases short, with 19 bases between. Germline CDR1 and CDR2: SGHTA and FQGNSA. This CDR3 has 16 residues. This CDR3 is CASSSKWDSGNYEQYF. CDR3 nucleotides: TGTGCCAGCAGCTCTAAATGGGACTCCGGTAACTACGAGCAGTACTTC. The variable domain in full, with the rest retrieved from reference TRBV7-2 and TRBJ2-7, is GAGVSQSPSNKVTEKGKDVELRCDPISGHTALYWYRQSLGQGLEFLIYFQGNSAPDKSGLPSDRFSAERTGGSVSTLTIQRTQQEDSAVYLCASSSKWDSGNYEQYFGPGTRLTVT.

This clonotype was seen many times. V gene TRBV6-5 combines with J gene TRBJ1-2; tentatively, D is TRBD1 (5 bases). Germline V CDR1 and CDR2: MNHEY, SVGAGI. CDR3 length: 17 residues. V lost 0 bases and J 0 bases, leaving 14 bases between the germline ends. As DNA, the CDR3 is TGTGCCAGCAGTTACTCATCCACGAGGGGAACTAACTATGGCTACACCTTC. Protein: CASSYSSTRGTNYGYTF.

The chain carries TRBV7-9 and TRBJ2-5; TRBD1 agrees at 8 bases. Germline values: CDR1 SEHNR, CDR2 FQNEAQ (reference sequence). With V trimmed by 4 bases and J by 2 bases, 3 bases remained unmatched. This CDR3 has 14 residues. CDR3 nucleotides: TGTGCCAGCAGCTCGACAGGGGTTCAAGAGACCCAGTACTTC. Residues: CASSSTGVQETQYF.